The entry below gives a single T cell receptor (beta chain) sequence along with its context. These data belong to a study of shared clonotypes between healthy human individuals. Profiled with immunoSEQ multiplex PCR; TCRdb holds only in-frame clones, not every one. The profile shows approximately 440,000 clones, approximately 80% of them singletons. Germline CDR1 is SGHRS and CDR2 is YFSETQ. CDR3 length: 15 residues. J was trimmed by 2 bases and V by 0 bases; bases with no gene match: 4. The clonotype comes from a middle-aged woman in good health. Some clones in this sample may be carry-over from other donors' samples. The sample comprised PBMCs. The chain joins TRBV5-1 to TRBJ2-7; 8 bases map to TRBD2. This CDR3 is CASSLVSGSTYEQYF. The CDR3 nucleotides are TGCGCCAGCAGCTTGGTCAGCGGGAGTACCTACGAGCAGTACTTC.